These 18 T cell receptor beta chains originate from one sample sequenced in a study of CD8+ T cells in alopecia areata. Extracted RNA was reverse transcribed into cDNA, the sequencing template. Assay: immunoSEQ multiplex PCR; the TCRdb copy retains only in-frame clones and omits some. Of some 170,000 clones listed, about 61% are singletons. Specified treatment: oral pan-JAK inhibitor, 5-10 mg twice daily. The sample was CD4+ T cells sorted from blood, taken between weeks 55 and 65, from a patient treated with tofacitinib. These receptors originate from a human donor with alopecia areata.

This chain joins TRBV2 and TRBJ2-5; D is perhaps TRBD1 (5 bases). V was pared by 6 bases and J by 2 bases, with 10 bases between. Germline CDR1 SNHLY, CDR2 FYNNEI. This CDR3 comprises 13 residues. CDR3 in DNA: TGTGCCAGCAGGACAGCGAGACAAGAGACCCAGTACTTC. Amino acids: CASRTARQETQYF.

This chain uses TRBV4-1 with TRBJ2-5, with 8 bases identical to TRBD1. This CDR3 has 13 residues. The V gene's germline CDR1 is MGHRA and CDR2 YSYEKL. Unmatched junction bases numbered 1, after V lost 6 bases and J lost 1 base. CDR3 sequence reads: CASRDRGQETQYF. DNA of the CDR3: TGCGCCAGCAGAGACAGGGGCCAAGAGACCCAGTACTTC.

Here the CDR3 DNA reads TGTGCCAGCAGCTTATCTGAGGGCAGGGAGACCCAGTACTTC. Its protein is CASSLSEGRETQYF. The V gene is TRBV7-2, the J gene TRBJ2-5, with D tentatively TRBD2 (5 bases). Trimming left V 2 bases short and J 5 bases short, with 12 bases between. CDR3 length: 14 residues. CDR1 and CDR2 (germline): SGHTA, FQGNSA.

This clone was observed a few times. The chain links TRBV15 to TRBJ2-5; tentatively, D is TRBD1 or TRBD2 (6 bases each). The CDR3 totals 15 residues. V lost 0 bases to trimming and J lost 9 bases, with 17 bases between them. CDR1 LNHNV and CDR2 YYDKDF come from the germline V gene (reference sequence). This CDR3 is CATSRDNGGGRAQYF. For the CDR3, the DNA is TGTGCCACCAGCAGAGATAATGGAGGGGGGCGGGCCCAGTACTTC.

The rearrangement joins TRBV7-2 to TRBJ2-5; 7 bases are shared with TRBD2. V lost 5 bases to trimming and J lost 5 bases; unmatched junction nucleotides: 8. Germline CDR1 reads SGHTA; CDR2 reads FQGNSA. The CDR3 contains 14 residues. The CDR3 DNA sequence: TGTGCCAGCAGCCCGAGGGACTACCGGGAGACCCAGTACTTC. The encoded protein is CASSPRDYRETQYF. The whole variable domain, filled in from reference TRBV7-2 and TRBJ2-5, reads GAGVSQSPSNKVTEKGKDVELRCDPISGHTALYWYRQSLGQGLEFLIYFQGNSAPDKSGLPSDRFSAERTGGSVSTLTIQRTQQEDSAVYLCASSPRDYRETQYFGPGTRLLVL.

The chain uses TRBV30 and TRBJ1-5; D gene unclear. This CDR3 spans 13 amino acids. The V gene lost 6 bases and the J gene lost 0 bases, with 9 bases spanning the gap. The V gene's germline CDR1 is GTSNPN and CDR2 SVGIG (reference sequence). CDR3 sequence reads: CACRNRSNQPQHF. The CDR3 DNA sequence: TGTGCCTGCAGAAACCGTAGCAATCAGCCCCAGCATTTT.

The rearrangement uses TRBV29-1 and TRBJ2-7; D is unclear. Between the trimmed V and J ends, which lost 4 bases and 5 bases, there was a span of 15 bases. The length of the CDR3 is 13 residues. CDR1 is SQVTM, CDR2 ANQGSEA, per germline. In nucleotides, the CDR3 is TGCAGCGTTGCCCCTAAGTTACTCCACGAGCAGTACTTC. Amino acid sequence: CSVAPKLLHEQYF.

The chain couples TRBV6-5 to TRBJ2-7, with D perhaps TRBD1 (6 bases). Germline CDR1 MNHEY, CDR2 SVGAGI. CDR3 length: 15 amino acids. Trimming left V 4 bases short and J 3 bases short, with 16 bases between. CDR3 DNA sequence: TGTGCCAGCAGTTCGACGTCTCAGGGGTACTACGAGCAGTACTTC. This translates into CASSSTSQGYYEQYF.

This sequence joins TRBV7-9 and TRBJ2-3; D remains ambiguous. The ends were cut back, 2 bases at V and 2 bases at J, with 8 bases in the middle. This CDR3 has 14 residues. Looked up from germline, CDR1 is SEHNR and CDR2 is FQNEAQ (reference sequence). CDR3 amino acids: CASSLFLSTDTQYF. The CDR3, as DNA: TGTGCCAGCAGCTTATTCCTTTCCACAGATACGCAGTATTTT.

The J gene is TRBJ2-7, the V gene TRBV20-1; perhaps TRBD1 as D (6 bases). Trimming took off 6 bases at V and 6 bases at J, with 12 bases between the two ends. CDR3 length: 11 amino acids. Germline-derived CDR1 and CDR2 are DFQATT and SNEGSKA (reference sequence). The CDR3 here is CSARTGFEQYF. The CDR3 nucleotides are TGCAGTGCCCGCACAGGGTTCGAGCAGTACTTC.

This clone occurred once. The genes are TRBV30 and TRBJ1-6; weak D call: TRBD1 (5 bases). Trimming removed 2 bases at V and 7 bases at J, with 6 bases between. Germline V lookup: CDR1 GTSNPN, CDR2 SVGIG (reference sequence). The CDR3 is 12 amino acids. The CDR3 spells CAWSPGNSPLHF. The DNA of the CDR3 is TGTGCCTGGAGTCCAGGGAATTCACCCCTCCACTTT.

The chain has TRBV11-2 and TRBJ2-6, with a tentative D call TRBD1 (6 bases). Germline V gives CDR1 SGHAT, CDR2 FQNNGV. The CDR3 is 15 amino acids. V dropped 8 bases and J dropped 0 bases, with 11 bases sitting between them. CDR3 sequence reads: CASLGQNSGANVLTF. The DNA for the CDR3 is TGTGCCAGCCTGGGACAAAACTCTGGGGCCAACGTCCTGACTTTC.

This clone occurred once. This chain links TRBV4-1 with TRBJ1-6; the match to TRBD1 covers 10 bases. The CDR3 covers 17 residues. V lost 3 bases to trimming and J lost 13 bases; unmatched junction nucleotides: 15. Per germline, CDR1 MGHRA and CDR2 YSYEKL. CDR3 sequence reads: CASSQAGTGEAVVPLHF. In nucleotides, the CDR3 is TGCGCCAGCAGCCAGGCCGGGACAGGGGAAGCAGTAGTCCCCCTCCACTTT.

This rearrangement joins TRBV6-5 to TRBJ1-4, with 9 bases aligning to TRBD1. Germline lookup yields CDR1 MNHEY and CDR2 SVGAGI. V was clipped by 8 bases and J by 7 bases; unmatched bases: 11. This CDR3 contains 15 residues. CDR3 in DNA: TGTGCCAGCCAGATTACAGGGGGCTTAAGTGAAAAACTGTTTTTT. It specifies CASQITGGLSEKLFF.

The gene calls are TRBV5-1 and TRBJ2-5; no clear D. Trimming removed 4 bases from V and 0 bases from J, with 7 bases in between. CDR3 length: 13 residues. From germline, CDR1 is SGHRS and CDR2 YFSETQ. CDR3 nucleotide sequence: TGCGCCAGCAGCCTCTCAAACCAAGAGACCCAGTACTTC. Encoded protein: CASSLSNQETQYF.

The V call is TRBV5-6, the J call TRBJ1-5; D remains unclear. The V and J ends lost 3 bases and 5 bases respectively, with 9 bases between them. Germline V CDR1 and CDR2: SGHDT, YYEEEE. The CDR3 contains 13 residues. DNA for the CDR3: TGTGCCAGCAGCTCGAGGACCGATCAGCCCCAGCATTTT. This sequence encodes CASSSRTDQPQHF.

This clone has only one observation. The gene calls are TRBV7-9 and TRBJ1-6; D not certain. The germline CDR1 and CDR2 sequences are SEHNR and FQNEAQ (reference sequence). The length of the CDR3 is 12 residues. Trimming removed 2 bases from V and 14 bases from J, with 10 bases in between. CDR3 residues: CASSLSLGSLHF. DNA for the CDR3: TGTGCCAGCAGCTTAAGTCTGGGATCCCTCCACTTT. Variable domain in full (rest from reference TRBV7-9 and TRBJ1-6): DTGVSQNPRHKITKRGQNVTFRCDPISEHNRLYWYRQTLGQGPEFLTYFQNEAQLEKSRLLSDRFSAERPKGSFSTLEIQRTEQGDSAMYLCASSLSLGSLHFGNGTRLTVT.

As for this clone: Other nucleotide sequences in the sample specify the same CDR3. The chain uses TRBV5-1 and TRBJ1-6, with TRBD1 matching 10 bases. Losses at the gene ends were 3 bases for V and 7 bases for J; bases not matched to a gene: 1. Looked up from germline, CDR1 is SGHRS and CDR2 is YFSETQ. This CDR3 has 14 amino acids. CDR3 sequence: CASSSGQGNSPLHF. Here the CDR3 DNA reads TGCGCCAGCAGCTCGGGACAGGGGAATTCACCCCTCCACTTT.